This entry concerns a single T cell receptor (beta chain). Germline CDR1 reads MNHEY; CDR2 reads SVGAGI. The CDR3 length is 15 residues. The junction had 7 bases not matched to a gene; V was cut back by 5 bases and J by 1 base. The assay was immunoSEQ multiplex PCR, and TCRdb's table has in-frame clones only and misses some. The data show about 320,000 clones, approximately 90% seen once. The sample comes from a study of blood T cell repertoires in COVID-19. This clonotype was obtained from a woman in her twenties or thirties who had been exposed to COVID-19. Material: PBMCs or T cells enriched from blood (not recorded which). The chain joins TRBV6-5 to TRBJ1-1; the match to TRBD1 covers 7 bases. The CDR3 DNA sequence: TGTGCCAGCAGTCCAAGTGCAGGGGGGAACACTGAAGCTTTCTTT. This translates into CASSPSAGGNTEAFF.